The TCR beta chain under discussion was sequenced for a study of radiotherapy plus CTLA-4 blockade in lung cancer. Assay: immunoSEQ multiplex PCR; the TCRdb copy retains only in-frame clones and omits some. This table holds roughly 120,000 clones, around 75% found once. The germline V and J ends were trimmed by 4 bases and 2 bases, with 19 bases remaining between them. Germline assignment: CDR1 SGHTS and CDR2 YDEGEE. The CDR3 runs to 16 residues. The sample consisted of peripheral blood, taken from a patient treated with radiotherapy plus ipilimumab. The receptor's source is a human donor with non-small cell lung cancer who had a partial response to radiotherapy plus ipilimumab. The chain carries TRBV5-8 and TRBJ2-7, with D tentatively TRBD1 (6 bases). The CDR3 coding sequence is TGTGCCAGCAGCCTCGTAATGGGACAAAGACCCTACGAGCAGTACTTC. This sequence encodes CASSLVMGQRPYEQYF.